This T cell receptor (beta chain) derives from a study of breast tumors, draining lymph nodes, adjacent tissues. From the multiplex PCR reads, TCRdb called clonotypes with MiXCR, one entry per CDR3 protein. The top ten hold roughly 2.7% of the sample, which has around 140,000 distinct CDR3 sequences, 20% to 25% seen once. This clonotype was seen at least ten times. The lymph nodes were axillary draining lymph nodes from breast cancer patients. The CDR3 has 12 amino acids. V gave up 7 bases and J gave up 0 bases, with 5 bases separating them. Germline CDR1 is SNHLY and CDR2 is FYNNEI. V is TRBV2 and J is TRBJ2-3; D is uncertain. The source material was axillary lymph node tissue. This receptor was taken from a female donor with breast cancer. Some clones in this sample may be carry-over from other donors' samples. DNA for the CDR3: TGTGCCAGCAAAGGGAGCACAGATACGCAGTATTTT. This sequence encodes CASKGSTDTQYF. Full variable domain (missing parts from reference TRBV2 and TRBJ2-3): EPEVTQTPSHQVTQMGQEVILRCVPISNHLYFYWYRQILGQKVEFLVSFYNNEISEKSEIFDDQFSVERPDGSNFTLKIRSTKLEDSAMYFCASKGSTDTQYFGPGTRLTVL.